This T cell receptor (beta chain) was documented in a study of early T cells in non-severe SARS-CoV-2 infection. Across the study: The sequenced material was bulk RNA from unsorted whole blood, and its chains were unpaired.

General observations from the study: There was a bias toward anti-spike CD8 responses in VDJdb matching, which missed private and CD4 specificities.

V was cut by 2 bases and J by 2 bases, with 21 bases left in between. CDR3 length: 18 amino acids. The V gene's germline CDR1 is MNHEY and CDR2 SVGAGI. Unique molecular identifiers (one per individual cDNA molecule) were attached. TCRdb re-analysed the 5' RACE reads in MiXCR, keeping a single row per CDR3 protein. The sample holds some 34,000 distinct CDR3 sequences, roughly 9.9% seen once. This clonotype has ten or more counts. Its antigen remains unidentified. The specimen was whole blood. This clonotype was sampled from an adult who was a healthcare worker with PCR-confirmed SARS-CoV-2 infection or an uninfected control (not recorded which). The chain couples TRBV6-5 to TRBJ1-2; D is unresolved. CDR3 bases: TGTGCCAGCAGTTACATCGCCCTATCCGAACTGAGGAACTATGGCTACACCTTC. This encodes CASSYIALSELRNYGYTF.